This T cell receptor beta chain appears in the sequencing data of a study of cytomegalovirus exposure and HLA in healthy donors. Study-wide results and caveats: Further analysis was carried out later, and it showed several of the most significant clusters appearing linked to common viral pathogens.

This clone was seen only once. The antigen remains undetermined. With V trimmed by 3 bases and J by 7 bases, 5 bases remained unmatched. The CDR3 is 14 amino acids. From germline, CDR1 is KGHSH and CDR2 LQKENI. The study ran its PCR with 60 Vbeta and 13 Jbeta primers. Sequencing used immunoSEQ multiplex PCR; TCRdb keeps in-frame clones, though not all of them. The table records 95,000 to 100,000 clones, 65% to 80% of them present only once. J is TRBJ1-4 and V is TRBV18; 7 bases agree with TRBD1. This TCR was sampled from a man aged 50-59 years in good health and CMV-seronegative. Specimen: PBMCs. CDR3 region: CASSPDRATEKLFF. The DNA for the CDR3 is TGTGCCAGCTCACCCGACAGGGCGACTGAAAAACTGTTTTTT. The whole variable domain, filled in from reference TRBV18 and TRBJ1-4, reads NAGVMQNPRHLVRRRGQEARLRCSPMKGHSHVYWYRQLPEEGLKFMVYLQKENIIDESGMPKERFSAEFPKEGPSILRIQQVVRGDSAAYFCASSPDRATEKLFFGSGTQLSVL.